This T cell receptor (beta chain) was identified during a study of vaccination effects on CD4 cells after COVID-19. As for the study in general: Sample donation by two convalescent patients took place 16 days and one week before vaccination. The study, taken as a whole, reports: Long after vaccination, the clones induced by infection and by vaccine shrank markedly in size.

Concerning this clone: Its target is not known.

Under the ViraFEST assay, PBMC were stimulated with viral peptide pools so that antigen-specific CD4+ T cells expanded. Sequencing was performed afterwards. CD4+ T cells were isolated after 10 days of culture. Their SARS-CoV-2 infection, verified by PCR, occurred between March and December 2020. On both days 3 and 7, half of the culture medium was replaced with IL-2 medium. Sequencing was performed with immunoSEQ multiplex PCR; in TCRdb, only in-frame clones are kept and a portion is missing. Of 35,000 to 45,000 clones listed, approximately 70% were seen once; the top ten hold 25% to 35%. Sequencing used CD4+ T cells from PBMCs cultured with a peptide pool, obtained before COVID-19 vaccination. This TCR was sampled from a human donor who had a prior SARS-CoV-2 infection.

The CDR3 loop reads CATSRDRRLAYYNEQFF. CDR3 DNA: TGTGCCACCAGCAGAGATCGACGACTAGCGTACTACAATGAGCAGTTCTTC. The chain carries TRBV15 and TRBJ2-1, with 8 bases that match TRBD2. The CDR3 length is 17 residues. Germline loops: CDR1 LNHNV, CDR2 YYDKDF (reference sequence). V was pared by 0 bases and J by 3 bases, with 7 bases of the junction left unmatched.